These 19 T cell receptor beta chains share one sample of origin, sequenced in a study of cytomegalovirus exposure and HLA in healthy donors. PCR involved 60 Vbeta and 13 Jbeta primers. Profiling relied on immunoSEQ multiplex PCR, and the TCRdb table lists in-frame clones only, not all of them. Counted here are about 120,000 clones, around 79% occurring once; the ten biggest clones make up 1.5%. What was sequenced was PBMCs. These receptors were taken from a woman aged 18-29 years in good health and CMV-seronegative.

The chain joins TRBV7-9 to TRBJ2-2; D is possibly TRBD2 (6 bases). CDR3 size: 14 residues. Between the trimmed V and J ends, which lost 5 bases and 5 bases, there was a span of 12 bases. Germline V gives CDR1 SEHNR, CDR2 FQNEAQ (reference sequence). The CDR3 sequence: CASSLASATGELFF. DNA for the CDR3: TGTGCCAGCAGCCTCGCTAGCGCTACCGGGGAGCTGTTTTTT.

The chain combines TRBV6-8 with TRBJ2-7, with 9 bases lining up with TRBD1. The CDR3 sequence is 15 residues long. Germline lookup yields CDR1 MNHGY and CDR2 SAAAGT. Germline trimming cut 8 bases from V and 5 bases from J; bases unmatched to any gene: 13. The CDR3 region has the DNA TGTGCCAGCGGTGGACAGGGGCGTTACAGCCACGAGCAGTACTTC. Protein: CASGGQGRYSHEQYF.

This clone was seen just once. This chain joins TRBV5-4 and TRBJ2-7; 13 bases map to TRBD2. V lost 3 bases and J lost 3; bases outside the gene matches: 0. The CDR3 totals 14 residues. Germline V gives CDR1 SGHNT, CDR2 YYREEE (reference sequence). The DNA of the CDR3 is TGTGCCAGCAGCTGGACTAGCGGGAGCTACGAGCAGTACTTC. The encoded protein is CASSWTSGSYEQYF.

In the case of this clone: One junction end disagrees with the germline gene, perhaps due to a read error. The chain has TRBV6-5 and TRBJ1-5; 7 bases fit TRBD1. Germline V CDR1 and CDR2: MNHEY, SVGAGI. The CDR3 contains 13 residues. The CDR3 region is CASRKLMTGPSYF. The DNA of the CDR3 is TGTGCCAGCAGGAAATTGATGACAGGGCCAAGCTATTTT.

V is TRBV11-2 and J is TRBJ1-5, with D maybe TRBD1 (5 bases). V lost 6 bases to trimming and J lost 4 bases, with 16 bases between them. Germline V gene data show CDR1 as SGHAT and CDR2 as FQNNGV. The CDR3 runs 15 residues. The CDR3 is CASSLLGGWNQPQHF. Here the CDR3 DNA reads TGTGCCAGCAGTCTCTTGGGGGGGTGGAATCAGCCCCAGCATTTT.

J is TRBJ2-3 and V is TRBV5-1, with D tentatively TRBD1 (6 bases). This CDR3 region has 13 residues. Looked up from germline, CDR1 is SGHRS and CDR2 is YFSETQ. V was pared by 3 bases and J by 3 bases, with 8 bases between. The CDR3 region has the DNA TGCGCCAGCAGCTCGGGGACAACAGATACGCAGTATTTT. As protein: CASSSGTTDTQYF.

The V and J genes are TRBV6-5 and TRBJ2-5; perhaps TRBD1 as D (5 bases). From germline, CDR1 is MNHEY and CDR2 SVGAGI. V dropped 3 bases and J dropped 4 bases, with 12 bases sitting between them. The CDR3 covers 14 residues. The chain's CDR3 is CASSYEAGLETQYF. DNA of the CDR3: TGTGCCAGCAGTTATGAGGCAGGGTTAGAGACCCAGTACTTC.

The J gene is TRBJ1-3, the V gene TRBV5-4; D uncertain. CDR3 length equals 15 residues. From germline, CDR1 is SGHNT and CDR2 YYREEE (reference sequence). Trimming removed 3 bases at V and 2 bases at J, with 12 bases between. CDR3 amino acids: CASSSGAGTGNTIYF. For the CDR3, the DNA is TGTGCCAGCAGCTCCGGAGCGGGGACTGGAAACACCATATATTTT.

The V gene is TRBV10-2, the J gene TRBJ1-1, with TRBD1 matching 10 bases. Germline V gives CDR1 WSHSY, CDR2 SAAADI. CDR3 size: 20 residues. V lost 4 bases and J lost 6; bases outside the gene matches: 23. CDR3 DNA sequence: TGCGCCAGCAGTGGAGGGGACAGGGGATTGTCGGGGGTATTGTCCCCTGAAGCTTTCTTT. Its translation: CASSGGDRGLSGVLSPEAFF.

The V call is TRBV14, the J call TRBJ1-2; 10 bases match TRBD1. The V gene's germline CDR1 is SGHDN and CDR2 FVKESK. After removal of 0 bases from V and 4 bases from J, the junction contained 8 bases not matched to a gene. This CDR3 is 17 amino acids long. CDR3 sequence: CASSQDDMTGGVYGYTF. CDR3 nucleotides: TGTGCCAGCAGCCAAGATGACATGACAGGGGGCGTCTATGGCTACACCTTC.

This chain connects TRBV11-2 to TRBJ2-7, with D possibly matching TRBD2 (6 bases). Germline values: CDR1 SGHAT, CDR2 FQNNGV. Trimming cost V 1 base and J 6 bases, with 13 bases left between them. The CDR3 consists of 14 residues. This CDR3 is CASSLAGRFREQYF. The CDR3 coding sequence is TGTGCCAGCAGCTTAGCAGGGAGGTTCCGCGAGCAGTACTTC. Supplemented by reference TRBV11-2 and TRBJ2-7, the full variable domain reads EAGVAQSPRYKIIEKRQSVAFWCNPISGHATLYWYQQILGQGPKLLIQFQNNGVVDDSQLPKDRFSAERLKGVDSTLKIQPAKLEDSAVYLCASSLAGRFREQYFGPGTRLTVT.

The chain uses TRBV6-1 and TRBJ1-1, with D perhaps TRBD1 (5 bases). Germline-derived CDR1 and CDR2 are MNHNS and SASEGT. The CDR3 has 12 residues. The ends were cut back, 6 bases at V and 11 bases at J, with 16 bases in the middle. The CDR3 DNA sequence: TGTGCCAGCAGCGAGACCCCGCGGGGGGCTTTCTTT. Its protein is CASSETPRGAFF.

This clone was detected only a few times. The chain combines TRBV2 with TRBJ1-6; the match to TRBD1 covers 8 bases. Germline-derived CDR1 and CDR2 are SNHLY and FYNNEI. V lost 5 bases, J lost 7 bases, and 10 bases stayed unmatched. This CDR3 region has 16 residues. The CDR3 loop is CASSWGQGAKNSPLHF. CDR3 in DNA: TGTGCCAGCAGTTGGGGTCAGGGGGCGAAAAATTCACCCCTCCACTTT.

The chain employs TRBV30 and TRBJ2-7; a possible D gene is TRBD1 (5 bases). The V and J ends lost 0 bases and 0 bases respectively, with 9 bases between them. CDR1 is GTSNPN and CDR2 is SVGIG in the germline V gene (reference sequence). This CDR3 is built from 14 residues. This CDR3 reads CAWSVQAGSYEQYF. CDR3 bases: TGTGCCTGGAGTGTACAGGCAGGCTCCTACGAGCAGTACTTC. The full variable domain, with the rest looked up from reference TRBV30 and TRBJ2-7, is SQTIHQWPATLVQPVGSPLSLECTVEGTSNPNLYWYRQAAGRGLQLLFYSVGIGQISSEVPQNLSASRPQDRQFILSSKKLLLSDSGFYLCAWSVQAGSYEQYFGPGTRLTVT.

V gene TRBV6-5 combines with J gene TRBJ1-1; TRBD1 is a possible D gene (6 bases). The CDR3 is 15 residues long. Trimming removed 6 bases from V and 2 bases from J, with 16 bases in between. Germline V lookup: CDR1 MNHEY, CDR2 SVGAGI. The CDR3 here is CASSNRVAINTEAFF. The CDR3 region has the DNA TGTGCCAGCAGCAACAGGGTAGCTATAAACACTGAAGCTTTCTTT.

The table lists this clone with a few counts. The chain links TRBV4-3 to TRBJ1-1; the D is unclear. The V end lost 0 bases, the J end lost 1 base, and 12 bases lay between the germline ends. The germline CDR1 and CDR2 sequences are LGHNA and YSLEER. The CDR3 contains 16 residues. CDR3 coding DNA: TGCGCCAGCAGCCAAGATCGGAGACTGGGGAACACTGAAGCTTTCTTT. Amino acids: CASSQDRRLGNTEAFF.

CDR3 sequence (DNA): TGTGCCAGCAGCCAAGAACTAGCGGGTAGAGTCACCGGGGAGCTGTTTTTT. Its translation is CASSQELAGRVTGELFF. This rearrangement joins TRBV14 to TRBJ2-2, with 9 bases identical to TRBD2. V lost 0 bases to trimming and J lost 4 bases; unmatched junction nucleotides: 6. Germline V CDR1 and CDR2: SGHDN, FVKESK. The length of the CDR3 is 17 residues.

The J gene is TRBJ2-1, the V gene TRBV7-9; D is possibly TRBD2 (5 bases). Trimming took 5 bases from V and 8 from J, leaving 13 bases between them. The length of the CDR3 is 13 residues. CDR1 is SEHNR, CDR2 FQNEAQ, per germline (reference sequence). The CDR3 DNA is TGTGCCAGCAGCCTCGGACTTGCCTATGAGCAGTTCTTC. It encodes CASSLGLAYEQFF. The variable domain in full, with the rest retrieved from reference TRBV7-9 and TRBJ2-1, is DTGVSQNPRHKITKRGQNVTFRCDPISEHNRLYWYRQTLGQGPEFLTYFQNEAQLEKSRLLSDRFSAERPKGSFSTLEIQRTEQGDSAMYLCASSLGLAYEQFFGPGTRLTVL.

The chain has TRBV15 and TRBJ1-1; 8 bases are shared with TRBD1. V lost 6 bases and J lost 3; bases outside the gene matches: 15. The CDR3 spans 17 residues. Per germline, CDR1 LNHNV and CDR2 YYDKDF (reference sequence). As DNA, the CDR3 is TGTGCCACCAGTCGAACCCTACCCGGGACAGGTGACACTGAAGCTTTCTTT. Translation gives CATSRTLPGTGDTEAFF. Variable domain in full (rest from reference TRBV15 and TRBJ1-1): DAMVIQNPRYQVTQFGKPVTLSCSQTLNHNVMYWYQQKSSQAPKLLFHYYDKDFNNEADTPDNFQSRRPNTSFCFLDIRSPGLGDTAMYLCATSRTLPGTGDTEAFFGQGTRLTVV.